This T cell receptor (beta chain) was sequenced for a study of T cells after yellow fever vaccination. About the research overall: Preparation used SMART-Seq v4 Ultra Low Input for the low-cell-number fractions.

From the 5' RACE reads, TCRdb called clonotypes with MiXCR, one entry per CDR3 protein. The sample has around 530,000 distinct CDR3 sequences; approximately 16% are singletons. This CDR3 is built from 14 residues. Germline assignment: CDR1 MNHEY and CDR2 SMNVEV (reference sequence). Deletions cut 5 bases from V and 11 bases from J, with 16 bases between. The genes are TRBV27 and TRBJ1-6, with no clear D. The source of this sequence is a man younger than 30 who received the YFV17D yellow fever vaccine. The specimen comprised PBMCs, sampled 4 to 6 days after the first yellow fever vaccination. CDR3: CASSTWSQRAPLHF. In DNA, the CDR3 is TGTGCCAGCAGTACTTGGTCGCAAAGGGCACCCCTCCACTTT.